This TCR beta chain was recovered during a study of T-cell reconstitution after alpha-beta-depleted transplantation in children. The study's findings and limits: Reportedly, only several hundred clones from non-depleted graft cells drove alpha-beta T-cell counts at about two months.

The CDR3 runs 19 residues. The trim removed 1 base at V and 4 bases at J, leaving 16 bases unmatched. Germline V gives CDR1 LNHNV, CDR2 YYDKDF (reference sequence). Unique molecular identifiers tagged the TCRbeta library. Using its own MiXCR run on the PCR reads, TCRdb lists one record per CDR3 protein. In the table there are around 580,000 distinct CDR3 sequences, 23% of which are singletons. Of note for this clonotype: Antigen specificity is unknown.

The TCR was taken from a boy less than two years old who had a stem cell transplant for acute myeloid leukemia, so the T cells may come from the graft donor. The J gene is TRBJ2-3, the V gene TRBV15; 8 bases align to TRBD2. Sequencing was performed on PBMCs, mostly from graft donor cells, taken 360 days after TCRalphabeta/CD19-depleted stem cell transplant. The CDR3 is CATSRGVGAGTSLADTQYF. The CDR3 coding sequence is TGTGCCACCAGCAGAGGAGTGGGGGCCGGGACTAGTCTTGCAGATACGCAGTATTTT.